This T cell receptor (beta chain) was obtained from a study of T cell responses to AZD1222 COVID-19 vaccine. CDR1 is MDHEN and CDR2 is SYDVKM in the germline V gene. V lost 6 bases, J lost 13 bases, and 3 bases stayed unmatched. The CDR3 runs 12 residues. Overall study findings and caveats: Repertoire sampling was restricted to post-peak T cell response timepoints. Spike-specific TCR breadth and depth grew following two AZD1222 doses. Only 6 or 7 individuals given AZD1222 were seropositive at baseline.

Notes on this clone: Its antigen is not known.

Produced via immunoSEQ multiplex PCR; TCRdb's table is partial and in-frame only. The sample holds about 150,000 clones, 80% to 95% seen once. This TCR was recovered from an adult in good health. This chain connects TRBV28 to TRBJ2-1; 13 nucleotides agree with TRBD2. Specimen: peripheral blood, collected on day 0 of AZD1222 vaccination. CDR3 region: CASRRTSGSQFF. The CDR3 DNA follows: TGTGCCAGCAGGAGGACTAGCGGGAGCCAGTTCTTC.